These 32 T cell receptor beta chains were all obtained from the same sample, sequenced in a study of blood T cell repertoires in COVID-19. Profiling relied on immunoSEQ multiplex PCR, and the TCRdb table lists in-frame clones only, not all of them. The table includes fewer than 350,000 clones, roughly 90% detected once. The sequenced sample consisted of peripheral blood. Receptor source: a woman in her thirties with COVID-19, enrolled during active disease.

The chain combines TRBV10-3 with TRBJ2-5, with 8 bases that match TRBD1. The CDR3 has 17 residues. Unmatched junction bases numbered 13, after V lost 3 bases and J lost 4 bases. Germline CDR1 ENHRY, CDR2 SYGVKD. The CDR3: CAISELAGGVGSETQYF. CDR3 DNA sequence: TGTGCCATCAGTGAATTAGCAGGGGGCGTAGGATCAGAGACCCAGTACTTC.

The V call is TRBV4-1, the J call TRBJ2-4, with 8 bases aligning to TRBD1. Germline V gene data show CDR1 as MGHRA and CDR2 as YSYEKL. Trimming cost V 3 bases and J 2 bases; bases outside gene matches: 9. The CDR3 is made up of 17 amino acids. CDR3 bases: TGCGCCAGCAGCCATCTTGGACAGGGCGAGACCAAAAACATTCAGTACTTC. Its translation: CASSHLGQGETKNIQYF.

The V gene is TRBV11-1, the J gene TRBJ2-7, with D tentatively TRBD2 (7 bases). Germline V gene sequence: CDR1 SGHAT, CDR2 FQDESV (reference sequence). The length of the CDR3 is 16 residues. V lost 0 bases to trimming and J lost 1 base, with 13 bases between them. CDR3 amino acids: CASSLAVAGASYEQYF. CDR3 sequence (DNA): TGTGCCAGCAGCTTAGCTGTTGCGGGGGCTTCCTACGAGCAGTACTTC.

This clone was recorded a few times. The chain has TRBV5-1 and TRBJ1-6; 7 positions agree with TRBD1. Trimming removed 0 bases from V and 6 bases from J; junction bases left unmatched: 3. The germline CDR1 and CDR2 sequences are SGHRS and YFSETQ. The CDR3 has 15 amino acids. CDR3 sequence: CASSLEGAGNSPLHF. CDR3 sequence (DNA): TGCGCCAGCAGCTTGGAGGGGGCAGGTAATTCACCCCTCCACTTT.

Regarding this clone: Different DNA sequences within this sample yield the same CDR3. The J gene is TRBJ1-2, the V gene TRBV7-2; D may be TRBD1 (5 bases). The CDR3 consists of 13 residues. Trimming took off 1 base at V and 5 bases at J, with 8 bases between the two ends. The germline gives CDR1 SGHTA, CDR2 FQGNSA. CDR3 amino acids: CASSLGQGYGYTF. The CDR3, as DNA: TGTGCCAGCAGCTTAGGGCAGGGTTATGGCTACACCTTC.

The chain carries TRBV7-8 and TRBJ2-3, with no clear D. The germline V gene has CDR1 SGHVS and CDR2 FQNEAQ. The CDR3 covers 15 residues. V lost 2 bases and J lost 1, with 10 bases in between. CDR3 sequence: CASSLPPQGTDTQYF. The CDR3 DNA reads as TGTGCCAGCAGCTTACCCCCCCAGGGCACAGATACGCAGTATTTT. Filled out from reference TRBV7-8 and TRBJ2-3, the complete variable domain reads GAGVSQSPRYKVAKRGQDVALRCDPISGHVSLFWYQQALGQGPEFLTYFQNEAQLDKSGLPSDRFFAERPEGSVSTLKIQRTQQEDSAVYLCASSLPPQGTDTQYFGPGTRLTVL.

The CDR3 coding sequence is TGTGCCAGCAGCTTGGCGGACAGAGTCACAGATACGCAGTATTTT. Translating it yields CASSLADRVTDTQYF. The chain links TRBV5-4 to TRBJ2-3, with D maybe TRBD1 (6 bases). Germline CDR1 reads SGHNT; CDR2 reads YYREEE (reference sequence). The CDR3 covers 15 residues. Deletions cut 0 bases from V and 2 bases from J, with 10 bases between. Based on the CDR3 plus reference TRBV5-4 and TRBJ2-3, the full variable domain is ETGVTQSPTHLIKTRGQQVTLRCSSQSGHNTVSWYQQALGQGPQFIFQYYREEENGRGNFPPRFSGLQFPNYSSELNVNALELDDSALYLCASSLADRVTDTQYFGPGTRLTVL.

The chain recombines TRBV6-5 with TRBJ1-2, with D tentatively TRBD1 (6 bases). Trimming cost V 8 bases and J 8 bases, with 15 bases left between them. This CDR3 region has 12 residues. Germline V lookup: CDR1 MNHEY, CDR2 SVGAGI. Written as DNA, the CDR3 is TGTGCCAGCTGGCGGGGGCGAGGAGGCTACACCTTC. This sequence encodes CASWRGRGGYTF.

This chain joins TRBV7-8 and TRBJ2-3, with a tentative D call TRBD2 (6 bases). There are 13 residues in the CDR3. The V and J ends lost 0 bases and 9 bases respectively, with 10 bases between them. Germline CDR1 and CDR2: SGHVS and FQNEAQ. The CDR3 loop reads CASSLARGGTQYF. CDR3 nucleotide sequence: TGTGCCAGCAGCTTAGCGCGGGGCGGAACGCAGTATTTT.

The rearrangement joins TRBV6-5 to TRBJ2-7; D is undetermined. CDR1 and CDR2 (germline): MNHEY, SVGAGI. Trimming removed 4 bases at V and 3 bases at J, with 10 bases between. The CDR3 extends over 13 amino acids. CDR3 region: CASSSIYSYEQYF. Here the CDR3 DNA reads TGTGCCAGCAGTTCAATCTACAGCTACGAGCAGTACTTC.

The CDR3 region has the DNA TGTGCCAGCTCTCGACTTATTGGACAGGGGGCTGGAAAACTGTTTTTT. It yields the protein CASSRLIGQGAGKLFF. The chain combines TRBV18 with TRBJ1-4; 11 nucleotides align to TRBD1. The CDR3 is 16 residues long. The ends lost 6 bases at V and 10 bases at J; junction bases unmatched: 13. The germline gives CDR1 KGHSH, CDR2 LQKENI.

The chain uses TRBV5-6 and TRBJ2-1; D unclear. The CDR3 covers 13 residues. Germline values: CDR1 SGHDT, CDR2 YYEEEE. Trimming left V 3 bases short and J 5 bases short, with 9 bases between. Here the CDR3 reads CASSSNFNNEQFF. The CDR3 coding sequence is TGTGCCAGCAGCTCGAACTTCAACAATGAGCAGTTCTTC.

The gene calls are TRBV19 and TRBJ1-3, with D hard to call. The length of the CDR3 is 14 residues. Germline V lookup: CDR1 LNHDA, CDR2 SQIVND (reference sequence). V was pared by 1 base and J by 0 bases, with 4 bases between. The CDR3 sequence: CASSIGSSGNTIYF. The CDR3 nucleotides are TGTGCCAGTAGTATAGGGAGCTCTGGAAACACCATATATTTT.

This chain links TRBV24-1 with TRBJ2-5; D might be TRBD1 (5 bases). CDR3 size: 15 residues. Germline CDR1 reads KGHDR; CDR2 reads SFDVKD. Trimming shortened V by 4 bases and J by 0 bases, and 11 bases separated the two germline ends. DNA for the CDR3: TGTGCCACCAGTGACCCACAGGAGAACCAAGAGACCCAGTACTTC. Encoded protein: CATSDPQENQETQYF.

This chain's CDR3 is CAWSTIGGNTIYF. In DNA form, the CDR3 reads TGTGCCTGGAGTACTATTGGTGGAAACACCATATATTTT. The rearrangement joins TRBV30 to TRBJ1-3; D is ambiguous. V was pared by 2 bases and J by 3 bases, with 8 bases between. This CDR3 is built from 13 residues. Germline V CDR1 and CDR2: GTSNPN, SVGIG (reference sequence).

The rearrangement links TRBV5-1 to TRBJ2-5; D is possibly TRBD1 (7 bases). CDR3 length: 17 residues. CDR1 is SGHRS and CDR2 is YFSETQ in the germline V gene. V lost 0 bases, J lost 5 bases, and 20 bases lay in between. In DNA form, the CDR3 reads TGCGCCAGCAGCTTGGTAGTCGGAGGGGGCGCGACGGAGACCCAGTACTTC. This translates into CASSLVVGGGATETQYF.

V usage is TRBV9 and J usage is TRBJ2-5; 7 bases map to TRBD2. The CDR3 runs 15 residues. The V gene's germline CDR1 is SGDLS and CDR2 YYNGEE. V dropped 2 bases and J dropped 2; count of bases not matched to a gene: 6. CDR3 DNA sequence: TGTGCCAGCAGCGTTTGGGACTATATACAAGAGACCCAGTACTTC. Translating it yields CASSVWDYIQETQYF.

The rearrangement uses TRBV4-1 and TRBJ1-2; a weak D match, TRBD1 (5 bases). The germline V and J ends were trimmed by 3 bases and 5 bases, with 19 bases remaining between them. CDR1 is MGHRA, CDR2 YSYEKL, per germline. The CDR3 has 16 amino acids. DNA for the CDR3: TGCGCCAGCAGCCAGGGAACCGCGCGGGGCCCATATGGCTACACCTTC. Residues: CASSQGTARGPYGYTF.

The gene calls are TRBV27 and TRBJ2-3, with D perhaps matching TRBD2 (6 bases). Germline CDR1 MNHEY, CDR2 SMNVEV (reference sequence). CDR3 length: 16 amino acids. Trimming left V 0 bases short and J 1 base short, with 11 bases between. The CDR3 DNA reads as TGTGCCAGCAGTTTATCTGCGGGGATTCGCACAGATACGCAGTATTTT. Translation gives CASSLSAGIRTDTQYF.

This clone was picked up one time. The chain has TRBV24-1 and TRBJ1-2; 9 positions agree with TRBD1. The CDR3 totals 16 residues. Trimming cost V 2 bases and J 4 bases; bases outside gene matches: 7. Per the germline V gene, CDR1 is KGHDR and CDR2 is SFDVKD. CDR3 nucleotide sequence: TGTGCCACCAGTGATTCTAGCCGGACAGGGGCCTATGGCTACACCTTC. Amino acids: CATSDSSRTGAYGYTF.

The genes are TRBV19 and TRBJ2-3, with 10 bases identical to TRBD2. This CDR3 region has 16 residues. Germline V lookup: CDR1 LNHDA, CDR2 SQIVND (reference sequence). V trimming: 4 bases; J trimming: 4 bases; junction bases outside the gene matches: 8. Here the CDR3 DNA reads TGTGCCAGTAGTAGAAAAGCGGGGGGGCCCGCAGATACGCAGTATTTT. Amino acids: CASSRKAGGPADTQYF.

In DNA, the CDR3 is TGTGCCAGCAGCCCCGGACTAGCGGGCAGTTACAATGAGCAGTTCTTC. It encodes CASSPGLAGSYNEQFF. The chain carries TRBV7-2 and TRBJ2-1, with 11 bases fitting TRBD2. Germline values: CDR1 SGHTA, CDR2 FQGNSA. The junction had 7 bases not matched to a gene; V was cut back by 5 bases and J by 4 bases. This CDR3 region has 16 residues.

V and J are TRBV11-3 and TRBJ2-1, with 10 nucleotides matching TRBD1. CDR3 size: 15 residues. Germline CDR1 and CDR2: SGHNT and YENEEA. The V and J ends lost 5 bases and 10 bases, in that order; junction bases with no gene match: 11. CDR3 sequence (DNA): TGTGCCAGCAGCCGGGGGACAGGGGTACTAGGAGAGCAGTTCTTC. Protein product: CASSRGTGVLGEQFF.

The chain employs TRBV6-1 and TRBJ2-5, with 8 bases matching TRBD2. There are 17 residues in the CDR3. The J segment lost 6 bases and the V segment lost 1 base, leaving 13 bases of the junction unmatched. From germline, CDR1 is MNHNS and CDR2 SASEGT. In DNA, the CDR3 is TGTGCCAGCAGTGAAGAAAGGAGCGGGGGACGGGCAAAGACCCAGTACTTC. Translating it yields CASSEERSGGRAKTQYF.

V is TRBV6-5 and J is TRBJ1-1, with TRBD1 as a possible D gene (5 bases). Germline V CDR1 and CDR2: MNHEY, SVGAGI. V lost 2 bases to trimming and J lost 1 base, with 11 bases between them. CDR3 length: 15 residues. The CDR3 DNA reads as TGTGCCAGCAGTTACGGGGATACAGGGAACACTGAAGCTTTCTTT. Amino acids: CASSYGDTGNTEAFF.

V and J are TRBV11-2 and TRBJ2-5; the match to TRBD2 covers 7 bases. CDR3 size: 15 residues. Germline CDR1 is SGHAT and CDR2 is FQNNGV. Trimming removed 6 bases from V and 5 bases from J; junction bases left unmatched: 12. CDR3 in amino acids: CASSHESGVGETQYF. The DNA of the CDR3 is TGTGCCAGCAGTCACGAGAGCGGGGTGGGGGAGACCCAGTACTTC.

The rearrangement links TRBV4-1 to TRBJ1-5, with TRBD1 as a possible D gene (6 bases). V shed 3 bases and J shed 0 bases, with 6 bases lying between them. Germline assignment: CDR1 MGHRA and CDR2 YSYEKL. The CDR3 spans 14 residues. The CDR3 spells CASSHRGSNQPQHF. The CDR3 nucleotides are TGCGCCAGCAGCCACAGGGGTAGCAATCAGCCCCAGCATTTT.

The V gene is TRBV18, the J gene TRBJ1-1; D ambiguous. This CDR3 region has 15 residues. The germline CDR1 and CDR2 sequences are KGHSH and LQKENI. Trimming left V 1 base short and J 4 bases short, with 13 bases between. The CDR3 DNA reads TGTGCCAGCTCACCACTTGCCCTCCGGTCCACTGAAGCTTTCTTT. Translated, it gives CASSPLALRSTEAFF.

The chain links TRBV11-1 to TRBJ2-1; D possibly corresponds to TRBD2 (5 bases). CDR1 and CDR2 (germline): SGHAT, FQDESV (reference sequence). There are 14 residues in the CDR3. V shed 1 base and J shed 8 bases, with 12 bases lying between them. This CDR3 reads CASSLEGPRDEQFF. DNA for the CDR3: TGTGCCAGCAGCTTAGAAGGTCCGCGGGATGAGCAGTTCTTC.

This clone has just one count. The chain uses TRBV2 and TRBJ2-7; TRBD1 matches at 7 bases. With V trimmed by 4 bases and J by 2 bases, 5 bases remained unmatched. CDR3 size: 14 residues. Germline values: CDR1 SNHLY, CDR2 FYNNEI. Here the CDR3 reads CASSGQGGTYEQYF. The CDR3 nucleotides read TGTGCCAGCAGTGGACAGGGCGGAACCTACGAGCAGTACTTC.

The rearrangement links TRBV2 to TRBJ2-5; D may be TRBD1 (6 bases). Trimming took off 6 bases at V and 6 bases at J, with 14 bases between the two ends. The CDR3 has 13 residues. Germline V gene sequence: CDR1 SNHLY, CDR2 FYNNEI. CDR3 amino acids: CASRGDNSQTQYF. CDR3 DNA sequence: TGTGCCAGCAGGGGGGACAACTCCCAGACCCAGTACTTC.

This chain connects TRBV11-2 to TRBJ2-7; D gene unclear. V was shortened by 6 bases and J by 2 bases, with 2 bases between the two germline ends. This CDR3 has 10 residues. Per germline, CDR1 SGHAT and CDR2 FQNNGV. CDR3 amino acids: CASSTYEQYF. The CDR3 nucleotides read TGTGCCAGCAGTACCTACGAGCAGTACTTC.